These 27 T cell receptor beta chains were sequenced from one sample in a study of lymphopenia after photon versus proton radiotherapy. Profiled with immunoSEQ multiplex PCR; TCRdb holds only in-frame clones, not every one. The sample holds about 53,000 clones, around 82% seen once. Sample: peripheral blood, taken from a patient treated with photon-based radiotherapy. These receptors originate from a man aged 45-65 years with gastric cancer.

J is TRBJ1-2 and V is TRBV4-3, with 7 bases identical to TRBD1. Germline CDR1 is LGHNA and CDR2 is YSLEER. The ends lost 0 bases at V and 8 bases at J; junction bases unmatched: 0. There are 12 residues in the CDR3. Here the CDR3 DNA reads TGCGCCAGCAGCCAAGAGGACAGGGGCTACACCTTC. This codes for CASSQEDRGYTF.

V is TRBV6-1 and J is TRBJ2-1; 11 nucleotides align to TRBD1. In germline, CDR1 is MNHNS, CDR2 SASEGT. The CDR3 is 19 amino acids. Trimming cost V 4 bases and J 0 bases; bases outside gene matches: 11. Here the CDR3 reads CASSAGTGGQFSSYNEQFF. The CDR3, as DNA: TGTGCCAGCAGTGCCGGGACAGGGGGTCAATTCAGCTCCTACAATGAGCAGTTCTTC.

The chain couples TRBV10-2 to TRBJ1-4; 7 positions match TRBD1. This CDR3 is built from 14 residues. V trimming: 10 bases; J trimming: 8 bases; junction bases outside the gene matches: 13. Germline CDR1 WSHSY, CDR2 SAAADI. CDR3 coding DNA: TGCGCCACCCACGCCCAGGGGGGTTGGGAAAAACTGTTTTTT. Translating it yields CATHAQGGWEKLFF.

The V and J genes are TRBV7-7 and TRBJ2-2; D uncertain. The CDR3 contains 15 residues. In germline, CDR1 is SSHAT, CDR2 FNYEAQ (reference sequence). The V and J ends lost 6 bases and 4 bases respectively, with 15 bases between them. The CDR3 bases are TGTGCCAGCAGGGGTATAGGCTCGGGCACCGGGGAGCTGTTTTTT. Encoded protein: CASRGIGSGTGELFF.

The gene calls are TRBV7-2 and TRBJ2-7; D may be TRBD2 (7 bases). Germline-derived CDR1 and CDR2 are SGHTA and FQGNSA. The CDR3 contains 16 residues. V gave up 3 bases and J gave up 1 base, with 16 bases separating them. CDR3 in DNA: TGTGCCAGCAGCTTCCAAGGGGGGGGCCCTTCCTACGAGCAGTACTTC. Residues: CASSFQGGGPSYEQYF.

The chain combines TRBV5-8 with TRBJ1-2, with D perhaps matching TRBD1 (5 bases). Germline V gene lookup returns CDR1 SGHTS and CDR2 YDEGEE. The CDR3 spans 14 residues. V lost 4 bases, J lost 1 base, and 11 bases lay in between. The CDR3 spells CASSRKGVNYGYTF. CDR3 in DNA: TGTGCCAGCAGCCGGAAAGGGGTTAACTATGGCTACACCTTC.

This clone was counted once. The J gene is TRBJ1-1, the V gene TRBV5-6; 9 bases fit TRBD1. With 5 bases clipped from V and 3 bases from J, the junction kept 2 bases outside the gene matches. CDR3 length: 13 amino acids. The V gene's germline CDR1 is SGHDT and CDR2 YYEEEE. The CDR3 nucleotides are TGTGCCAGCAGTTGGACAGGGGACACTGAAGCTTTCTTT. It is translated as CASSWTGDTEAFF. Variable domain in full (rest from reference TRBV5-6 and TRBJ1-1): DAGVTQSPTHLIKTRGQQVTLRCSPKSGHDTVSWYQQALGQGPQFIFQYYEEEERQRGNFPDRFSGHQFPNYSSELNVNALLLGDSALYLCASSWTGDTEAFFGQGTRLTVV.

The V gene is TRBV2, the J gene TRBJ2-1; D gene unclear. The length of the CDR3 is 17 residues. V was clipped by 3 bases and J by 8 bases, with 23 bases between them. Germline-derived CDR1 and CDR2 are SNHLY and FYNNEI. The CDR3 nucleotides are TGTGCCAGCAGTGACACTTTCCCAAATGACCCGTTGGATGAGCAGTTCTTC. This translates into CASSDTFPNDPLDEQFF.

V usage is TRBV28 and J usage is TRBJ1-3; D is perhaps TRBD1 (5 bases). Trimming left V 4 bases short and J 7 bases short, with 8 bases between. CDR1 is MDHEN, CDR2 SYDVKM, per germline. This CDR3 has 12 residues. The chain's CDR3 is CASSYSGNTIYF. CDR3 bases: TGTGCCAGCAGTTACTCAGGGAACACCATATATTTT. The entire variable domain, with the rest obtained from reference TRBV28 and TRBJ1-3, is as follows: DVKVTQSSRYLVKRTGEKVFLECVQDMDHENMFWYRQDPGLGLRLIYFSYDVKMKEKGDIPEGYSVSREKKERFSLILESASTNQTSMYLCASSYSGNTIYFGEGSWLTVV.

This clone was seen only once. The chain joins TRBV18 to TRBJ2-2; 7 bases line up with TRBD2. The CDR3 sequence is 15 residues long. The J segment lost 1 base and the V segment lost 3 bases, leaving 2 bases of the junction unmatched. Germline V gives CDR1 KGHSH, CDR2 LQKENI. CDR3 nucleotides: TGTGCCAGCTCACCCACTAGCGAGAACACCGGGGAGCTGTTTTTT. Amino acids: CASSPTSENTGELFF.

The chain combines TRBV5-1 with TRBJ1-2; possibly TRBD1 for D (5 bases). This CDR3 contains 16 residues. The germline V and J ends were trimmed by 5 bases and 0 bases, with 17 bases remaining between them. Germline V gene data show CDR1 as SGHRS and CDR2 as YFSETQ. The CDR3 reads CASSSTGTQANYGYTF. In DNA form, the CDR3 reads TGCGCCAGCAGTTCTACCGGGACTCAAGCTAACTATGGCTACACCTTC.

The chain employs TRBV4-1 and TRBJ2-5; D ambiguous. The J call may be mistaken, given a closer DNA end match to TRBJ2-7. Germline V gives CDR1 MGHRA, CDR2 YSYEKL. The CDR3 sequence is 14 residues long. DNA of the CDR3: TGCGCCAGCAGCCCAGGTCCCTGGAGAGACGAGCAGTACTTC. Translating gives CASSPGPWRDEQYF.

This clone showed up just once. The genes are TRBV4-2 and TRBJ2-7, with 8 nucleotides matching TRBD1. Germline CDR1 and CDR2: LGHNA and YNFKEQ. V shed 3 bases and J 5 bases; nucleotides not matched to a gene: 9. This CDR3 contains 15 residues. For the CDR3, the DNA is TGTGCCAGCAGCCAGTACGGACAGGGAAAGGACGAGCAGTACTTC. It translates to CASSQYGQGKDEQYF.

CDR3 in amino acids: CASSPDGRTYEQYF. As DNA, the CDR3 is TGTGCCAGCAGCCCGGACGGGAGGACCTACGAGCAGTACTTC. The J gene is TRBJ2-7, the V gene TRBV7-6, with 7 bases lining up with TRBD2. CDR1 is SGHVS and CDR2 is FNYEAQ in the germline V gene. The CDR3 is 14 residues long. The V gene end was trimmed by 5 bases and the J gene end by 2 bases; junction bases not matched to a gene: 6. The full variable domain, completed using reference TRBV7-6 and TRBJ2-7, is GAGVSQSPRYKVTKRGQDVALRCDPISGHVSLYWYRQALGQGPEFLTYFNYEAQQDKSGLPNDRFSAERPEGSISTLTIQRTEQRDSAMYRCASSPDGRTYEQYFGPGTRLTVT.

The rearrangement uses TRBV7-9 and TRBJ2-7, with D perhaps matching TRBD2 (5 bases). CDR1 SEHNR and CDR2 FQNEAQ come from the germline V gene (reference sequence). The CDR3 sequence is 13 residues long. Trimming took off 0 bases at V and 6 bases at J, with 9 bases between the two ends. The CDR3 protein is CASSLAGSGEQYF. CDR3 DNA sequence: TGTGCCAGCAGCTTAGCTGGCAGCGGCGAGCAGTACTTC. The complete variable domain, with remaining parts taken from reference TRBV7-9 and TRBJ2-7, reads DTGVSQNPRHKITKRGQNVTFRCDPISEHNRLYWYRQTLGQGPEFLTYFQNEAQLEKSRLLSDRFSAERPKGSFSTLEIQRTEQGDSAMYLCASSLAGSGEQYFGPGTRLTVT.

This rearrangement joins TRBV7-2 to TRBJ1-2; no clear D. The V gene's germline CDR1 is SGHTA and CDR2 FQGNSA. With 1 base removed from V and 2 bases from J, the gap between germline ends came to 2 bases. The CDR3 is 12 amino acids. CDR3 DNA: TGTGCCAGCAGCTTAGGCAACTATGGCTACACCTTC. As protein: CASSLGNYGYTF.

The chain carries TRBV19 and TRBJ1-5; no definite D call. This CDR3 contains 15 residues. With 0 bases removed from V and 5 bases from J, the gap between germline ends came to 11 bases. Germline V CDR1 and CDR2: LNHDA, SQIVND (reference sequence). CDR3 DNA sequence: TGTGCCAGTAGTATAGAGGACGGACCATATCAGCCCCAGCATTTT. Translation gives CASSIEDGPYQPQHF.

The CDR3 spells CATAGSTDTQYF. CDR3 DNA: TGTGCCACCGCGGGTAGCACAGATACGCAGTATTTT. The chain recombines TRBV19 with TRBJ2-3; possible D gene TRBD2, 5 bases. Germline CDR1 is LNHDA and CDR2 is SQIVND (reference sequence). This CDR3 has 12 amino acids. V shed 10 bases and J shed 0 bases, with 8 bases lying between them.

The table lists this clone with a count of one. The gene calls are TRBV7-9 and TRBJ2-7; TRBD2 aligns across 8 bases. The length of the CDR3 is 17 residues. Germline V gene sequence: CDR1 SEHNR, CDR2 FQNEAQ (reference sequence). With V trimmed by 3 bases and J by 0 bases, 10 bases remained unmatched. CDR3 protein: CASSFGIAGYHSYEQYF. CDR3 sequence (DNA): TGTGCCAGCAGCTTCGGGATAGCGGGATACCACTCCTACGAGCAGTACTTC. Together with reference TRBV7-9 and TRBJ2-7, the CDR3 gives the full variable domain: DTGVSQNPRHKITKRGQNVTFRCDPISEHNRLYWYRQTLGQGPEFLTYFQNEAQLEKSRLLSDRFSAERPKGSFSTLEIQRTEQGDSAMYLCASSFGIAGYHSYEQYFGPGTRLTVT.

The genes are TRBV5-6 and TRBJ1-2; D is perhaps TRBD1 (5 bases). From germline, CDR1 is SGHDT and CDR2 YYEEEE. This CDR3 is 16 amino acids long. V lost 1 base to trimming and J lost 1 base, with 14 bases between them. The CDR3 DNA follows: TGTGCCAGCAGCTTGAGGGACCGTGGGGATAACTATGGCTACACCTTC. Its translation is CASSLRDRGDNYGYTF. The whole variable domain, filled in from reference TRBV5-6 and TRBJ1-2, reads DAGVTQSPTHLIKTRGQQVTLRCSPKSGHDTVSWYQQALGQGPQFIFQYYEEEERQRGNFPDRFSGHQFPNYSSELNVNALLLGDSALYLCASSLRDRGDNYGYTFGSGTRLTVV.

The chain has TRBV7-9 and TRBJ2-1, with TRBD2 matching over 12 bases. There are 18 residues in the CDR3. V trimming: 6 bases; J trimming: 6 bases; junction bases outside the gene matches: 15. CDR1 is SEHNR, CDR2 FQNEAQ, per germline (reference sequence). The CDR3 loop reads CASRGRATSGSSGNEQFF. The CDR3 DNA reads TGTGCCAGCAGGGGTAGGGCGACTAGCGGGAGCTCGGGCAATGAGCAGTTCTTC.

V and J are TRBV7-2 and TRBJ1-5; the D is unclear. The V end lost 0 bases, the J end lost 3 bases, and 6 bases lay between the germline ends. The CDR3 totals 14 residues. Germline V gene sequence: CDR1 SGHTA, CDR2 FQGNSA. The CDR3 protein is CASSLAQPNQPQHF. The CDR3 nucleotides are TGTGCCAGCAGCTTAGCACAGCCCAATCAGCCCCAGCATTTT.

The chain employs TRBV2 and TRBJ2-5; 10 nucleotides line up with TRBD1. Per the germline V gene, CDR1 is SNHLY and CDR2 is FYNNEI. This CDR3 is 15 amino acids long. The V and J ends lost 6 bases and 5 bases, in that order; junction bases with no gene match: 9. The DNA for the CDR3 is TGTGCCAGCAGACCCCAGACAGGGGGCGGCGAGACCCAGTACTTC. Its translation is CASRPQTGGGETQYF.

The rearrangement uses TRBV10-2 and TRBJ1-5, with TRBD1 matching 10 bases. The germline V gene has CDR1 WSHSY and CDR2 SAAADI. The CDR3 runs to 15 residues. The V segment lost 6 bases and the J segment 1 base; nucleotides outside the gene matches: 3. DNA of the CDR3: TGCGCCAGCAGGACAGGGGGCGCGAGCAATCAGCCCCAGCATTTT. Translated: CASRTGGASNQPQHF.

The chain has TRBV5-8 and TRBJ2-5, with D perhaps assigned TRBD1 or TRBD2 (5 bases each). Germline values: CDR1 SGHTS, CDR2 YDEGEE. The CDR3 has 16 residues. Trimming shortened V by 7 bases and J by 5 bases, and 24 bases separated the two germline ends. The CDR3 nucleotides are TGTGCCAGCGGAATCGGGGACCAAATTCTTGGGGAGACCCAGTACTTC. It encodes CASGIGDQILGETQYF.

V usage is TRBV30 and J usage is TRBJ1-2; TRBD1 agrees at 8 bases. Germline values: CDR1 GTSNPN, CDR2 SVGIG (reference sequence). This CDR3 is 17 amino acids long. V was pared by 5 bases and J by 4 bases, with 18 bases of the junction left unmatched. The CDR3 is CAWEGSTTGAVGYGYTF. The CDR3 DNA follows: TGTGCCTGGGAAGGTTCAACGACAGGGGCAGTGGGCTATGGCTACACCTTC.

This sequence joins TRBV27 and TRBJ2-5; 12 nucleotides agree with TRBD1. This CDR3 region has 15 residues. Germline V gene sequence: CDR1 MNHEY, CDR2 SMNVEV (reference sequence). Trimming took 0 bases from V and 6 from J; bases not matched to a gene: 2. This CDR3 reads CASSLSGQGAKTQYF. The CDR3 nucleotides read TGTGCCAGCAGTTTATCGGGACAGGGGGCGAAGACCCAGTACTTC.